The entry that follows covers one TCR beta chain sequence. Its antigen is not identified. Sequenced by immunoSEQ multiplex PCR; TCRdb stores in-frame clones only, minus some. The sample gives approximately 20,000 clones, less than 95% of which show up once; about 1.4% is in the top ten. The record originates from a study of monozygotic twins with cystic fibrosis. About the study: Library input was 2.5 to 3 micrograms of fragmented DNA, with approximately 16 PCR cycles. The study's findings and limits: V usage most resembled the co-twin in 13 of 16 pairs. Low clonality (median around 0.0094) suggested a mostly naive repertoire.

This TCR was sampled from a girl under 10 years old with cystic fibrosis. Material: blood.

CDR3: CASSLGYRGSYNEQFF. In nucleotides, the CDR3 is TGTGCCAGCAGCTTAGGATACAGGGGCTCCTACAATGAGCAGTTCTTC. This chain links TRBV7-8 with TRBJ2-1; the match to TRBD1 covers 7 bases. The CDR3 runs 16 residues. The V segment lost 1 base and the J segment 0 bases; nucleotides outside the gene matches: 3. Germline loops: CDR1 SGHVS, CDR2 FQNEAQ.